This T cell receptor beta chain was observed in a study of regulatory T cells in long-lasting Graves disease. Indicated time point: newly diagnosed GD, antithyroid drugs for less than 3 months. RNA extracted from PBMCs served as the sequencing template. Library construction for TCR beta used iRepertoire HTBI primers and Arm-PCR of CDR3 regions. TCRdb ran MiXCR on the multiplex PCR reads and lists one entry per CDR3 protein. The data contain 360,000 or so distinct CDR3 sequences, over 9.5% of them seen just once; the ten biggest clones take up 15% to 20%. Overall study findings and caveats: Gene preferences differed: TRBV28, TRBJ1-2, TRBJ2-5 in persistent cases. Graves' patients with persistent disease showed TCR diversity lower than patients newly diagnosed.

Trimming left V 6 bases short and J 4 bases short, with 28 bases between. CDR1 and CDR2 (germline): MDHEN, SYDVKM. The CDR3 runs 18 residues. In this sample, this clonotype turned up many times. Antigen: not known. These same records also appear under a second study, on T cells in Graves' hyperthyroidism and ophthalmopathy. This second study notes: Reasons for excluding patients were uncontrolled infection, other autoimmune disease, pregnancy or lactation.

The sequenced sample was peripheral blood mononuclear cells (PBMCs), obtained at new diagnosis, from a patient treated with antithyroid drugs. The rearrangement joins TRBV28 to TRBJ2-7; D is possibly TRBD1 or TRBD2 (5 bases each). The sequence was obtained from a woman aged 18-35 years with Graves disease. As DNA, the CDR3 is TGTGCCAGCAGGGACATATCGGACTTCCCTCTGCTAGCTTACGAGCAGTACTTC. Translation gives CASRDISDFPLLAYEQYF.